This T cell receptor beta chain appears in the sequencing data of a study of OX40 agonist ivuxolimab in advanced cancers. As for the study more broadly: Ivuxolimab, which targeted the costimulatory receptor OX40 (CD134), was an agonistic, fully human IgG2 monoclonal antibody. Partial responses occurred in three dose-escalation patients, of whom one had hepatocellular carcinoma and two had cutaneous melanoma. Intravenous ivuxolimab was administered to patients every 2 weeks at six dose levels: 0.01, 0.1, 0.3, 1.5, 3 and 10 mg/kg. The paper describes the monotherapy dose-escalation part (N = 52 patients) of the phase I trial of ivuxolimab. In the dose-escalation cohort, 75% to 85% of patients were male, and the mean age was 60 years with a range of roughly 20 to 85. Prior anti-PD-1, anti-PD-L1 or anti-CTLA-4 therapy was permitted, and 35% to 40% of dose-escalation patients had received checkpoint inhibitors. The point of sequencing TCRbeta in the periphery was to test whether ivuxolimab changed TCR sequence diversity and drove clonal T-cell expansion. Of the roughly 52 patients in dose escalation, some 20 had hepatocellular carcinoma, about 15 had melanoma, 9 had renal cell carcinoma and 9 had head and neck cancer.

Comments on this clone: The specificity of this receptor is unknown. No much larger clonotype is one base removed from it; base qualities were not supplied.

Results and caveats for the whole study, not just this receptor: After ivuxolimab, CD8+ T cells had more expanded clones than CD4+ T cells on average. Low levels of normalized T-cell clonal expansion were also seen in some patients who did not respond. Clonal expansion of both CD4+ and CD8+ blood T cells was observed from baseline to week 6 at doses 0.1 to 3.0 mg/kg. The antigen specificity of the clonally expanded peripheral T cells was not determined. In the 0.1-3.0 mg/kg groups, partial responders had among the lowest normalized peripheral clonal expansion, particularly in CD8+ T cells.

To sequence the TCRbeta CDR3 region, genomic DNA was isolated from the sorted cells. The immunoSEQ Assay was used for sequencing of TCRbeta CDR3 regions. TCRdb stores this immuneACCESS table with in-frame sequences only. Part of the clones is absent; in the studies checked, under half of the shortfall reflects unresolved V genes, and no reason is known for the rest. This sample has about 53,000 clones in its table, and 79% of those were observed once. Clones ranked in the top ten supply approximately 1% of the sample. Patients with autoimmune disease history or receiving systemic immunosuppression were excluded from the trial. In every dose cohort, peripheral blood was drawn for TCR sequencing at baseline, cycle 4 day 1, and cycle 7 day 1. The samples were drawn from a first-in-human, open-label, multicenter phase I dose-escalation trial of ivuxolimab. Adults with locally advanced or metastatic head and neck squamous cell, hepatocellular, melanoma or renal cell carcinoma were enrolled in the trial. Before TCR sequencing, CD4+ T cells and CD8+ T cells from peripheral blood were sorted into separate populations.

The input for sequencing was CD4+ or CD8+ T cells sorted from blood, taken in a trial of the OX40 agonist ivuxolimab. The sequence was obtained from an adult with an advanced solid tumor such as melanoma, head and neck, liver or kidney cancer.

The DNA sequence is as follows: TGTGCCAGCAGACGAGACAGGGAGGGGTCCTACGAGCAGTACTTC. Protein translation: CASRRDREGSYEQYF. The V and J segments used are TRBV6-6 and TRBJ2-7; the D gene assignment is perhaps TRBD1 or TRBD2, with each matching 7 bases. Including cysteine and phenylalanine, the CDR3 has 15 amino acids. Only the CDR3 part of the read is kept: 45 bases, read in frame from the first base. A distance of 16 bases separates the germline ends of V and J, which lose 6 bases and 1 base respectively. The germline V gene (reference sequence) sets CDR1 to MNHNY and CDR2 to SVGAGI.